This TCR beta chain was identified in a study of cytomegalovirus exposure and HLA in healthy donors. PCR primers comprised 60 Vbeta and 13 Jbeta primers. Here immunoSEQ multiplex PCR was the method, and the copy in TCRdb shows in-frame clones only, minus some. The table includes roughly 110,000 clones, around 73% detected once. The sequencing sample was made of PBMCs. This receptor was identified in a man aged 30 to 39 in good health and CMV-seronegative.

The CDR3 spells CASTLALNTEAFF. In DNA form, the CDR3 reads TGTGCCAGCACCTTGGCCCTGAACACTGAAGCTTTCTTT. J is TRBJ1-1 and V is TRBV6-1; D unresolved. The germline V gene has CDR1 MNHNS and CDR2 SASEGT. V lost 7 bases, J lost 0 bases, and 9 bases lay in between. The CDR3 extends over 13 amino acids.